A single sample is the source of the 27 T cell receptor beta chains below, sequenced in a study of blood T cell repertoires in COVID-19. Produced via immunoSEQ multiplex PCR; TCRdb's table is partial and in-frame only. Here the sample spans tens of thousands of clones, about four fifths being singletons. Sequencing was performed on peripheral blood. These receptors were taken from a man between 65 and 85 years old with acute or convalescent COVID-19.

The chain has TRBV19 and TRBJ2-4; the match to TRBD2 covers 8 bases. CDR3 length: 11 residues. Trimming cost V 8 bases and J 8 bases; bases outside gene matches: 2. Looked up from germline, CDR1 is LNHDA and CDR2 is SQIVND (reference sequence). CDR3 sequence (DNA): TGTGCCAGTGCGCGGGGGGACATTCAGTACTTC. Encoded protein: CASARGDIQYF.

This clone has a handful of counts. The chain couples TRBV3-1 (or the pseudogene TRBV3-2) to TRBJ1-2; TRBD1 is a possible D gene (6 bases). Trimming cost V 3 bases and J 6 bases, with 20 bases left between them. The CDR3 runs to 16 residues. The germline gives CDR1 LGHDT, CDR2 YNNKEL (reference sequence). Written as DNA, the CDR3 is TGTGCCAGCAGCCAGGCAACAGGGATAGGTGTAAATGGCTACACCTTC. Translating it yields CASSQATGIGVNGYTF.

The chain uses TRBV3-1 (or the pseudogene TRBV3-2) and TRBJ1-1; D might be TRBD1 (5 bases). Trimming removed 2 bases from V and 1 base from J, with 14 bases in between. CDR3 length: 16 amino acids. Germline lookup yields CDR1 LGHDT and CDR2 YNNKEL (reference sequence). The CDR3 spells CASSQKVTTGNTEAFF. As DNA, the CDR3 is TGTGCCAGCAGCCAAAAAGTAACAACAGGGAACACTGAAGCTTTCTTT.

The chain joins TRBV27 to TRBJ1-5; D possibly corresponds to TRBD1 (6 bases). V was shortened by 2 bases and J by 2 bases, with 10 bases between the two germline ends. CDR1 and CDR2 from the germline V gene are MNHEY and SMNVEV (reference sequence). The CDR3 totals 15 residues. The CDR3: CASSLGGMGNQPQHF. Here the CDR3 DNA reads TGTGCCAGCAGTTTAGGGGGCATGGGCAATCAGCCCCAGCATTTT.

V and J are TRBV28 and TRBJ1-2, with 7 bases matching TRBD1. The germline V gene encodes CDR1 MDHEN and CDR2 SYDVKM. Trimming at V came to 4 bases and at J to 3 bases, leaving 11 bases not matched to a gene. The CDR3 has 16 residues. The CDR3 nucleotides are TGTGCCAGCAGTTCCTGGGACAGTGTGTCTTACTATGGCTACACCTTC. Its protein is CASSSWDSVSYYGYTF.

The chain links TRBV28 to TRBJ1-3; D possibly corresponds to TRBD1 (5 bases). The CDR3 extends over 15 amino acids. Germline V CDR1 and CDR2: MDHEN, SYDVKM. V was clipped by 2 bases and J by 0 bases, with 8 bases between them. CDR3 sequence reads: CASSLQGISGNTIYF. DNA of the CDR3: TGTGCCAGCAGTTTACAGGGCATCTCTGGAAACACCATATATTTT. The full variable domain, in which reference TRBV28 and TRBJ1-3 provide the parts outside the CDR3, is DVKVTQSSRYLVKRTGEKVFLECVQDMDHENMFWYRQDPGLGLRLIYFSYDVKMKEKGDIPEGYSVSREKKERFSLILESASTNQTSMYLCASSLQGISGNTIYFGEGSWLTVV.

V gene TRBV19 combines with J gene TRBJ2-1; tentative D call: TRBD2 (5 bases). The CDR3 loop spans 14 amino acids. The V and J ends lost 5 bases and 2 bases respectively, with 10 bases between them. Germline V gene lookup returns CDR1 LNHDA and CDR2 SQIVND (reference sequence). CDR3 sequence: CASSGNGAYNEQFF. In nucleotides, the CDR3 is TGTGCCAGTAGTGGGAACGGGGCCTACAATGAGCAGTTCTTC.

This chain uses TRBV5-1 with TRBJ2-2; 7 bases map to TRBD1. Unmatched junction bases numbered 8, after V lost 3 bases and J lost 0 bases. Germline V gene sequence: CDR1 SGHRS, CDR2 YFSETQ. The length of the CDR3 is 17 residues. The CDR3 region has the DNA TGCGCCAGCAGCTCATTAACCGGACAGGCGAACACCGGGGAGCTGTTTTTT. Translated, it gives CASSSLTGQANTGELFF.

The rearrangement joins TRBV24-1 to TRBJ2-7; weak D call: TRBD1 (6 bases). The germline gives CDR1 KGHDR, CDR2 SFDVKD. The CDR3 covers 13 residues. The V end lost 2 bases, the J end lost 5 bases, and 9 bases lay between the germline ends. The CDR3 spells CATSDSQGDEQYF. DNA of the CDR3: TGTGCCACCAGTGATTCACAGGGAGACGAGCAGTACTTC.

The rearrangement links TRBV27 to TRBJ2-5, with D possibly matching TRBD2 (5 bases). The CDR3 spans 14 residues. The germline V gene has CDR1 MNHEY and CDR2 SMNVEV (reference sequence). V was cut by 2 bases and J by 5 bases, with 12 bases left in between. CDR3 sequence: CASSLLGMGETQYF. CDR3 bases: TGTGCCAGCAGTTTACTCGGGATGGGTGAGACCCAGTACTTC.

This sequence joins TRBV5-1 and TRBJ1-2; D possibly corresponds to TRBD1 (5 bases). This CDR3 contains 13 residues. The germline V and J ends were trimmed by 0 bases and 8 bases, with 11 bases remaining between them. Germline V lookup: CDR1 SGHRS, CDR2 YFSETQ. The CDR3 DNA reads as TGCGCCAGCAGCTTGGAGGCAGGGCTGGGCTACACCTTC. This sequence encodes CASSLEAGLGYTF.

The chain links TRBV19 to TRBJ2-5; maybe TRBD2 (7 bases). The CDR3 runs 16 residues. V lost 3 bases and J 2 bases, leaving 16 bases between the germline ends. Germline V gene data show CDR1 as LNHDA and CDR2 as SQIVND (reference sequence). This CDR3 is CASSIGTGTIQETQYF. In DNA, the CDR3 is TGTGCCAGTAGTATTGGAACAGGGACTATTCAAGAGACCCAGTACTTC.

The chain carries TRBV28 and TRBJ2-7; 11 bases align to TRBD1. The V gene's germline CDR1 is MDHEN and CDR2 SYDVKM. Trimming took 6 bases from V and 5 from J; bases not matched to a gene: 9. The CDR3 covers 15 residues. For the CDR3, the DNA is TGTGCCAGCAGCCCAGTGGGACAGGGGGACCACGAGCAGTACTTC. Protein product: CASSPVGQGDHEQYF.

The V gene is TRBV11-3, the J gene TRBJ2-1, with TRBD2 as a possible D gene (6 bases). CDR1 and CDR2 from the germline V gene are SGHNT and YENEEA. V dropped 1 base and J dropped 8 bases, with 15 bases sitting between them. The CDR3 runs 15 residues. The CDR3 region has the DNA TGTGCCAGCAGCTTAGGGGAGGCCAGCGTAGATGAGCAGTTCTTC. Translation gives CASSLGEASVDEQFF.

The chain recombines TRBV6-5 with TRBJ1-3, with 7 bases lining up with TRBD1. Germline trimming cut 6 bases from V and 6 bases from J; bases unmatched to any gene: 11. The CDR3 sequence is 15 residues long. CDR1 is MNHEY, CDR2 SVGAGI, per germline. The CDR3 protein is CASSLEQGNENTIYF. The CDR3, as DNA: TGTGCCAGCAGCCTGGAACAGGGGAACGAAAACACCATATATTTT.

V is TRBV19 and J is TRBJ1-5; D might be TRBD1 (6 bases). CDR3 size: 14 residues. The germline CDR1 and CDR2 sequences are LNHDA and SQIVND (reference sequence). The V gene lost 11 bases and the J gene lost 1 base, with 15 bases spanning the gap. The chain's CDR3 is CAGEQGYSNQPQHF. Here the CDR3 DNA reads TGTGCCGGAGAACAGGGATACAGCAATCAGCCCCAGCATTTT.

The V call is TRBV3-1 (or the pseudogene TRBV3-2), the J call TRBJ2-7; tentative D call: TRBD2 (6 bases). Germline V gene data show CDR1 as LGHDT and CDR2 as YNNKEL (reference sequence). This CDR3 region has 14 residues. V gave up 3 bases and J gave up 4 bases, with 13 bases separating them. CDR3 coding DNA: TGTGCCAGCAGCCAGCCGGGACTGAAATACGAGCAGTACTTC. Translated: CASSQPGLKYEQYF.

V and J are TRBV18 and TRBJ2-1; 8 nucleotides agree with TRBD1. Per germline, CDR1 KGHSH and CDR2 LQKENI. The CDR3 extends over 14 amino acids. J gave up 8 bases and V 6 bases, and 9 bases lay outside the gene matches. CDR3 bases: TGTGCCAGCTCCGAATCGACAGGGGTGGATGAGCAGTTCTTC. Amino acids: CASSESTGVDEQFF.

The chain uses TRBV19 and TRBJ2-1; D possibly corresponds to TRBD1 (5 bases). The CDR3 extends over 15 amino acids. CDR1 and CDR2 (germline): LNHDA, SQIVND (reference sequence). V gave up 5 bases and J gave up 0 bases, with 11 bases separating them. The CDR3 nucleotides read TGTGCCAGTAGTCGACAGTCCGGCTCCTACAATGAGCAGTTCTTC. Amino acid sequence: CASSRQSGSYNEQFF. Based on the CDR3 plus reference TRBV19 and TRBJ2-1, the full variable domain is DGGITQSPKYLFRKEGQNVTLSCEQNLNHDAMYWYRQDPGQGLRLIYYSQIVNDFQKGDIAEGYSVSREKKESFPLTVTSAQKNPTAFYLCASSRQSGSYNEQFFGPGTRLTVL.

The rearrangement joins TRBV29-1 to TRBJ1-1, with D possibly TRBD1 on 6 matching bases. V was pared by 6 bases and J by 11 bases, with 25 bases between. Germline assignment: CDR1 SQVTM and CDR2 ANQGSEA. CDR3 length: 14 amino acids. The DNA of the CDR3 is TGCAGCGTCCGGCCGGGGGGCCCTCAAACGGAGGCTTTCTTT. Its translation: CSVRPGGPQTEAFF. The full variable domain, its missing parts supplied by reference TRBV29-1 and TRBJ1-1, is SAVISQKPSRDICQRGTSLTIQCQVDSQVTMMFWYRQQPGQSLTLIATANQGSEATYESGFVIDKFPISRPNLTFSTLTVSNMSPEDSSIYLCSVRPGGPQTEAFFGQGTRLTVV.

J is TRBJ2-1 and V is TRBV12-5; 10 bases agree with TRBD2. This CDR3 has 15 amino acids. The V gene end was trimmed by 1 base and the J gene end by 10 bases; junction bases not matched to a gene: 7. CDR1 and CDR2 from the germline V gene are LGHNT and FRNRAP. CDR3 nucleotides: TGTGCTAGTGGTTTGGCCCTAGCGGGAGTAAAGGAGCAGTTCTTC. Translating gives CASGLALAGVKEQFF.

This clone was seen only a few times. The chain combines TRBV27 with TRBJ1-2, with a tentative D call TRBD1 (6 bases). Trimming stripped 1 base from V and 2 bases from J, with 20 bases between. Per the germline V gene, CDR1 is MNHEY and CDR2 is SMNVEV (reference sequence). The CDR3 covers 18 residues. The CDR3 spells CASSLLGTGPFQNYGYTF. The CDR3 DNA is TGTGCCAGCAGTTTATTAGGTACAGGGCCGTTCCAGAACTATGGCTACACCTTC.

This clone occurred once. V gene TRBV2 combines with J gene TRBJ1-1; weak D call: TRBD1 (6 bases). Trimming shortened V by 3 bases and J by 5 bases, and 13 bases separated the two germline ends. CDR1 and CDR2 from the germline V gene are SNHLY and FYNNEI. This CDR3 is built from 14 residues. CDR3 loop: CASSEDLRGTEAFF. The DNA for the CDR3 is TGTGCCAGCAGTGAGGACTTAAGGGGGACTGAAGCTTTCTTT.

J is TRBJ1-4 and V is TRBV28; tentatively, D is TRBD1 (5 bases). V was cut by 1 base and J by 5 bases, with 11 bases left in between. The CDR3 consists of 15 residues. Germline CDR1 reads MDHEN; CDR2 reads SYDVKM. CDR3 bases: TGTGCCAGCAGTTTATCCTATAGGGGCAATGAAAAACTGTTTTTT. It translates to CASSLSYRGNEKLFF.

The chain is built from TRBV11-3 and TRBJ2-1; 11 bases fit TRBD2. The CDR3 contains 16 residues. From germline, CDR1 is SGHNT and CDR2 YENEEA. The junction had 9 bases not matched to a gene; V was cut back by 5 bases and J by 6 bases. Written as DNA, the CDR3 is TGTGCCAGCAGCCTTACGACTAGCGGGATTTTCAATGAGCAGTTCTTC. It encodes CASSLTTSGIFNEQFF.

The chain carries TRBV9 and TRBJ1-3, with D tentatively TRBD1 (6 bases). The CDR3 runs 15 residues. The germline gives CDR1 SGDLS, CDR2 YYNGEE. Trimming took off 5 bases at V and 0 bases at J, with 12 bases between the two ends. CDR3 sequence (DNA): TGTGCCAGCAGTGGGGGCAGGGGCTCTGGAAACACCATATATTTT. Encoded protein: CASSGGRGSGNTIYF.

The chain uses TRBV19 and TRBJ2-1; 8 bases fit TRBD2. Germline assignment: CDR1 LNHDA and CDR2 SQIVND (reference sequence). Trimming removed 6 bases from V and 9 bases from J; junction bases left unmatched: 10. The CDR3 loop spans 14 amino acids. CDR3 bases: TGTGCCAGTAGACCAAGCGGGAGAGGGGTTGAGCAGTTCTTC. Translating gives CASRPSGRGVEQFF.